Shown below are 5 T cell receptor beta chains from a single sample sequenced in a study of blood T cell repertoires in COVID-19. Here immunoSEQ multiplex PCR was the method, and the copy in TCRdb shows in-frame clones only, minus some. The sample holds about 150,000 clones, about 90% seen once. Sequenced material: peripheral blood. The receptors were gathered from a man of 80 years or more with acute or convalescent COVID-19.

In its sample, this clone was seen a few times. The chain carries TRBV27 and TRBJ2-3; TRBD2 agrees at 9 bases. The CDR3 loop spans 15 amino acids. Germline CDR1 and CDR2: MNHEY and SMNVEV (reference sequence). The V and J ends lost 2 bases and 2 bases, in that order; junction bases with no gene match: 2. CDR3 coding DNA: TGTGCCAGCAGTTTAGGACTAGCGACCACAGATACGCAGTATTTT. Translation: CASSLGLATTDTQYF.

The V gene is TRBV7-9, the J gene TRBJ2-2; D is unclear. Germline CDR1 SEHNR, CDR2 FQNEAQ (reference sequence). Trimming stripped 0 bases from V and 7 bases from J, with 9 bases between. There are 14 residues in the CDR3. In nucleotides, the CDR3 is TGTGCCAGCAGCTTAGCCGCCCTGAGCGGGGAGCTGTTTTTT. Its protein product is CASSLAALSGELFF.

V is TRBV7-9 and J is TRBJ2-2; D remains ambiguous. This CDR3 has 12 amino acids. Trimming shortened V by 2 bases and J by 9 bases, and 7 bases separated the two germline ends. Germline lookup yields CDR1 SEHNR and CDR2 FQNEAQ (reference sequence). The CDR3 reads CASSLHLRELFF. The CDR3 DNA reads TGTGCCAGCAGCTTACACTTAAGGGAGCTGTTTTTT.

V gene TRBV6-5 combines with J gene TRBJ1-2; TRBD1 agrees at 7 bases. CDR3 size: 15 residues. Germline V gives CDR1 MNHEY, CDR2 SVGAGI. Trimming cost V 5 bases and J 4 bases; bases outside gene matches: 10. CDR3 protein: CASSSDRVDGYGYTF. The CDR3 DNA sequence: TGTGCCAGCAGTAGCGACAGGGTTGACGGCTATGGCTACACCTTC.

This clone was found once. The chain uses TRBV6-5 and TRBJ1-5, with a possible D match to TRBD1 (6 bases). The germline V and J ends were trimmed by 6 bases and 4 bases, with 7 bases remaining between them. The CDR3 runs 12 residues. Germline V gives CDR1 MNHEY, CDR2 SVGAGI. As DNA, the CDR3 is TGTGCCAGCAGACAGGGAAATCAGCCCCAGCATTTT. This encodes CASRQGNQPQHF.